The present TCR beta chain was sequenced within a study of cytomegalovirus exposure and HLA in healthy donors (dated by TCRdb to 2016 to 2017). With respect to the entire study: A later analysis indicated that the 120 validation repertoires were generated on the platform also employed for the 666 repertoires of the first cohort. A separate validation cohort of 100 to 150 different subjects was used in addition to the 666-subject first cohort. To predict cytomegalovirus infection status, the study combined high-throughput TCR immunosequencing, statistical association of individual TCRs with disease status, and machine learning. The study aimed to test whether signatures of past pathogen exposure could be identified by cataloging public T cell receptors.

CDR1 and CDR2 are drawn from the germline V gene: MDHEN, SYDVKM. V is pared back by 6 bases and J by 1 base, with 12 bases lying between the germline termini. The CDR3 measures 14 amino acids from cysteine to phenylalanine. This entry keeps only the CDR3 DNA: 42 bases, framed from base 1. In the case of this clone: There is no known antigen for this receptor. No qualities accompany the bases; no much larger clone lies one base away.

Library prep was done by the immunoSEQ multiplex PCR assay. The original methods were these. A statistical classification framework was developed to diagnose cytomegalovirus status using the catalog of TCR beta chain sequences. TCRdb took over this immuneACCESS table, retaining in-frame rearrangements with V and J assigned. Such tables are incomplete; in checked studies, under half of the missing clones stem from an unresolved V gene, and the remainder is unexplained. V and J calls and clone size are copied from that table; D and trimming were computed from the DNA. This sample has 150,000 to 200,000 clones in its table, and 85% of those were observed once. The ten biggest clones cover 16% of the sample. The donors belonged to the validation cohort of approximately 130 subjects, which was separate from the approximately 680-subject first cohort. Findings and caveats that apply to the study as a whole: Three of the identified cytomegalovirus-associated TCR beta chains were confirmed in vitro to be specific for cytomegalovirus antigens. Subsequent analysis determined that TCRs grouped into clusters in the first cohort also showed a tendency toward co-occurrence across the 120 or so validation repertoires, and approximately 94% of cluster scores exceeded 0. All 130 or so repertoires were used to score co-occurrence in the validation cohort in a later analysis, because that analysis had no HLA typing for the cohort. The classifier was reported to diagnose cytomegalovirus status with high specificity and sensitivity in both the original cohort and the validation cohort. The authors suggested that the approach could potentially be extended to other disease states and immunological phenotypes. The study listed over 150 TCR beta chains as associated with cytomegalovirus. Most TCR sequences were observed very rarely across donors, whereas some public TCRs were present in many individuals.

Sequences were obtained from PBMCs. This TCR derives from a man aged 18 to 35 in good health and CMV-seropositive. The rearrangement joined TRBV28 to TRBJ1-2, with the D gene too uncertain to name. The nucleotide sequence reads as follows: TGTGCCAGCAGCGCCGACCGGAGTAACTATGGCTACACCTTC. Its translation is CASSADRSNYGYTF.